The TCR beta chain under discussion was sequenced for a study of blood T cell repertoires in COVID-19. About the study: Donors in the United States, Italy and Spain gave samples during acute or convalescent COVID-19. T cells, B-cell-depleted T cells, or PBMCs provided the cDNA or gDNA that served as material.

In the authors' workflow: How many nucleated cells were present was estimated from reference gene primer amplification. The repertoire was sequenced with immunoSEQ multiplex PCR; TCRdb's copy has only in-frame clones and lacks some. V and J calls and clone size are as listed in that table; D and trimming were resolved from the DNA. The sample consists of hundreds of thousands of clones, approximately 88% of them appearing once. The junction had 5 bases not matched to a gene; V was cut back by 0 bases and J by 4 bases. CDR3 size: 15 residues. Germline lookup yields CDR1 SGHVS and CDR2 FQNEAQ. Individuals aged about 18 to 90 years were recruited from 20 to 25 US areas.

Sequenced material: PBMCs or T cells enriched from blood (not recorded which). This TCR was recovered from a middle-aged woman with acute COVID-19. The chain joins TRBV7-8 to TRBJ1-1, with 7 bases fitting TRBD1. CDR3 region: CASSLALKGATEAFF. The CDR3 DNA follows: TGTGCCAGCAGCTTAGCGCTTAAGGGGGCCACTGAAGCTTTCTTT.